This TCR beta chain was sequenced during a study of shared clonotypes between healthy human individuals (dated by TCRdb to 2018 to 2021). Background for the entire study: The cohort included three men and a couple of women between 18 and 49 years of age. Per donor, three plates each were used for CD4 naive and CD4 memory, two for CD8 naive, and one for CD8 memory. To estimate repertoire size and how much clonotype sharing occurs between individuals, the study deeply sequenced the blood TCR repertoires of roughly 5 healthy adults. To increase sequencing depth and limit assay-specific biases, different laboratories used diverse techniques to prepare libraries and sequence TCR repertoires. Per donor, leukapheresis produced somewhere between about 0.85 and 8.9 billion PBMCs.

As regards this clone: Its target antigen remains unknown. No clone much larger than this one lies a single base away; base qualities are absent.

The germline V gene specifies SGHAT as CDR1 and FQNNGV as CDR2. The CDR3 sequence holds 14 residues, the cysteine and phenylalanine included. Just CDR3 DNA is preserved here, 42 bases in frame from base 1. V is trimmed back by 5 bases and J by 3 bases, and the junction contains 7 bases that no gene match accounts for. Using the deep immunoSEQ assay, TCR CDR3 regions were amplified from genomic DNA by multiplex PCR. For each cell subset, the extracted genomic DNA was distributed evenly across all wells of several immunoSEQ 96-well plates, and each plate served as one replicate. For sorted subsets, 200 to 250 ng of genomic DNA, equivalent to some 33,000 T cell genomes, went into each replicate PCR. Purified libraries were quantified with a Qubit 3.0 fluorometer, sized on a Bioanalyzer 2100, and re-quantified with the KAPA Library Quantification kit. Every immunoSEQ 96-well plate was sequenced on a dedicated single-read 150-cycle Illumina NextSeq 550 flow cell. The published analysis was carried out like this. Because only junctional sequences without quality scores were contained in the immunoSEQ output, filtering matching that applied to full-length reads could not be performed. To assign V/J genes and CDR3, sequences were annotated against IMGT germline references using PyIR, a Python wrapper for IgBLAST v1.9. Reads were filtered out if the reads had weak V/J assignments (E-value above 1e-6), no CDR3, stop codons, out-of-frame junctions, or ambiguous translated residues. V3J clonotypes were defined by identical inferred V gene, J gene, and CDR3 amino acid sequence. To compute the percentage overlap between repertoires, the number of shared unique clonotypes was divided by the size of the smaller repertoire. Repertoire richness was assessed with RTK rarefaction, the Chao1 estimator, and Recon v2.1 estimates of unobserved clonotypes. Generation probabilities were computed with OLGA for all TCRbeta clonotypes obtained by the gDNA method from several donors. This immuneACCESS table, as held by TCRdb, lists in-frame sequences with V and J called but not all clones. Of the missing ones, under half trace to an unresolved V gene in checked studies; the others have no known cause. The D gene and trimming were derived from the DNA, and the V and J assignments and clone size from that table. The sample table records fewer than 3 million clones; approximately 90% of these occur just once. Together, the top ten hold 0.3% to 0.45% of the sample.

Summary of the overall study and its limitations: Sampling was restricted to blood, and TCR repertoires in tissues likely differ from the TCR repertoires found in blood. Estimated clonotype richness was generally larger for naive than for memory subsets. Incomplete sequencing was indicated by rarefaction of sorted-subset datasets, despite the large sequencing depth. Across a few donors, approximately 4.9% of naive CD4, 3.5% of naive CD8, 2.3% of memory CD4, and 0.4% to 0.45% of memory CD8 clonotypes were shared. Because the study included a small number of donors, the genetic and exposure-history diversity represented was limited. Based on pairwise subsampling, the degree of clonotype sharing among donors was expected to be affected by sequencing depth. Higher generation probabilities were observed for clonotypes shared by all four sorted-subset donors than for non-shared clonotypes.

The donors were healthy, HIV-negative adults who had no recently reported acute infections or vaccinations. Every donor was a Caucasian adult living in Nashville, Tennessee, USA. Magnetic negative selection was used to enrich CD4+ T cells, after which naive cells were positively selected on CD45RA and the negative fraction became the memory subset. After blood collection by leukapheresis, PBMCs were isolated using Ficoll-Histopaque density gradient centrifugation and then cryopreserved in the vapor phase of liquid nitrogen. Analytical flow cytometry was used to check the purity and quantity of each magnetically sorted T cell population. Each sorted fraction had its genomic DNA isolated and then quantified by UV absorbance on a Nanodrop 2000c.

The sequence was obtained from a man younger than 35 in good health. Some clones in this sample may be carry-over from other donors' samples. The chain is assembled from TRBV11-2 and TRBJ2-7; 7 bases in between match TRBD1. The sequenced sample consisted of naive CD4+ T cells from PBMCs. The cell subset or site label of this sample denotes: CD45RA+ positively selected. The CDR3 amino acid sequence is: CASSLRQGYYEQYF. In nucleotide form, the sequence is TGTGCCAGCAGCCTGCGACAGGGATACTACGAGCAGTACTTC.